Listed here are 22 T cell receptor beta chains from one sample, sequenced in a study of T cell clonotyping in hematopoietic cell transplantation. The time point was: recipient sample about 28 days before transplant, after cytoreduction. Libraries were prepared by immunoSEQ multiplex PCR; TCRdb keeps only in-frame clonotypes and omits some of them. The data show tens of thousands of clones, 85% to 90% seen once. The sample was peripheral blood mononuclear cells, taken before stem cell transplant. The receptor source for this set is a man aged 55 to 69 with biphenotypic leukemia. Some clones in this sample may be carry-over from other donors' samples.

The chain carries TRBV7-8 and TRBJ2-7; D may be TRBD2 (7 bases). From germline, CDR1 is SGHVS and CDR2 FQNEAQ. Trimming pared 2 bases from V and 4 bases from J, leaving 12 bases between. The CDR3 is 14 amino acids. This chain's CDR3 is CASSLRGGYYEQYF. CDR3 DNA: TGTGCCAGCAGCTTAAGGGGGGGCTATTACGAGCAGTACTTC.

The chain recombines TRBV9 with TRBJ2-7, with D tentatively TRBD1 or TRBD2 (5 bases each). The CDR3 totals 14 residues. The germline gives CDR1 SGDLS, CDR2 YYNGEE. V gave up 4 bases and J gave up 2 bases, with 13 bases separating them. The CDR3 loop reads CASSPGTAAYEQYF. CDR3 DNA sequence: TGTGCCAGCAGCCCCGGGACGGCAGCCTACGAGCAGTACTTC.

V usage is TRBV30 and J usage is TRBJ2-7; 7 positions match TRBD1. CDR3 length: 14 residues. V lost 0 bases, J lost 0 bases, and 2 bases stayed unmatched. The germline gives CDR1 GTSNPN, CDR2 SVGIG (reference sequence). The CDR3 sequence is CAWSVTGSSYEQYF. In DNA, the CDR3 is TGTGCCTGGAGTGTGACAGGGAGCTCCTACGAGCAGTACTTC.

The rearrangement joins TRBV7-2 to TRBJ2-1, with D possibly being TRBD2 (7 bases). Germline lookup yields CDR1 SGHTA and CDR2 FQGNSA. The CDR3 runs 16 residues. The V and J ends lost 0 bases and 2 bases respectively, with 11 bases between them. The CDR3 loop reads CASSLAGGGAYNEQFF. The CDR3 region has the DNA TGTGCCAGCAGCTTAGCGGGAGGGGGGGCCTACAATGAGCAGTTCTTC.

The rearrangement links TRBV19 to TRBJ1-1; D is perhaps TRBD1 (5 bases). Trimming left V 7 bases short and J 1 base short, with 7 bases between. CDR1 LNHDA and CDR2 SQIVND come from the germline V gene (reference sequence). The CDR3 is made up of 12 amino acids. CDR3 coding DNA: TGTGCCAGTACCAGGGAGAACACTGAAGCTTTCTTT. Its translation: CASTRENTEAFF.

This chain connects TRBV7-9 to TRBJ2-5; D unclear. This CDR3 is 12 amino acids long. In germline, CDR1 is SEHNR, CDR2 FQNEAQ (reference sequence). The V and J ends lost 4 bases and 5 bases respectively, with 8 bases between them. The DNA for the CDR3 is TGTGCCAGCAGCTATGGGGTTGAGACCCAGTACTTC. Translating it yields CASSYGVETQYF.

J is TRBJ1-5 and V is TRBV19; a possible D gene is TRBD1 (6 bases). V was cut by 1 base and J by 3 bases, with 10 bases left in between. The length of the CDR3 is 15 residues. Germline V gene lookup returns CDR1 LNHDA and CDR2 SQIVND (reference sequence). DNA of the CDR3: TGTGCCAGTAGTATAGCACAGGGTCCCAATCAGCCCCAGCATTTT. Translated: CASSIAQGPNQPQHF.

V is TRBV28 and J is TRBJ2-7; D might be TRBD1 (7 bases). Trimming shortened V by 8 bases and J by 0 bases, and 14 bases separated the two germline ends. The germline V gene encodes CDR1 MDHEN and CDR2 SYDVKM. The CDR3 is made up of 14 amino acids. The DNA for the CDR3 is TGTGCCAGCTCGGGGGACAGAAGCTCCTACGAGCAGTACTTC. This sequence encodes CASSGDRSSYEQYF.

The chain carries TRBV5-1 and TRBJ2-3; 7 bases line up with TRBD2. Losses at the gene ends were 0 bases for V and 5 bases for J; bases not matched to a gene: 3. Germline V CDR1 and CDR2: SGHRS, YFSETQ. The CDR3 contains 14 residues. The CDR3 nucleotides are TGCGCCAGCAGCTTGGACCTAGCGGTAGATACGCAGTATTTT. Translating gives CASSLDLAVDTQYF.

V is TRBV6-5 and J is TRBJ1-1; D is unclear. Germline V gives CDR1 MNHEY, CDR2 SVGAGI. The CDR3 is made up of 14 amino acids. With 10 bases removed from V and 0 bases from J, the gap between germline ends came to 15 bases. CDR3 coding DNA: TGTGCCACGCGAAAATCGGGCATGAACACTGAAGCTTTCTTT. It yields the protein CATRKSGMNTEAFF.

The CDR3 region is CASKGGYSNQPQHF. CDR3 in DNA: TGTGCCAGCAAGGGGGGATATAGCAATCAGCCCCAGCATTTT. The chain has TRBV28 and TRBJ1-5; possibly TRBD1 for D (6 bases). Looked up from germline, CDR1 is MDHEN and CDR2 is SYDVKM. CDR3 length: 14 residues. The V end was cut by 7 bases, the J end by 0 bases, with 10 bases between.

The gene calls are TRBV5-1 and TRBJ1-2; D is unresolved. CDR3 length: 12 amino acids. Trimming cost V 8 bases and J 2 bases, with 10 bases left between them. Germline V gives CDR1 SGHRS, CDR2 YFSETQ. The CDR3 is CASRAENYGYTF. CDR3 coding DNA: TGCGCCAGTCGCGCAGAGAACTATGGCTACACCTTC. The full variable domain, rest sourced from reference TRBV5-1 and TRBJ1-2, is KAGVTQTPRYLIKTRGQQVTLSCSPISGHRSVSWYQQTPGQGLQFLFEYFSETQRNKGNFPGRFSGRQFSNSRSEMNVSTLELGDSALYLCASRAENYGYTFGSGTRLTVV.

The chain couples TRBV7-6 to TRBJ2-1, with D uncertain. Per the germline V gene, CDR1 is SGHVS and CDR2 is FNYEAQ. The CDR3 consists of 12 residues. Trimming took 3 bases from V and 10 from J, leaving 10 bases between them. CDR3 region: CASSFSGEEQFF. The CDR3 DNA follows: TGTGCCAGCAGCTTCTCCGGTGAAGAGCAGTTCTTC.

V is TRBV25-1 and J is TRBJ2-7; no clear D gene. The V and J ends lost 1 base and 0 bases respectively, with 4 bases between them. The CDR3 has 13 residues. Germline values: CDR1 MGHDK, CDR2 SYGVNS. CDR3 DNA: TGTGCCAGCAGTGAATCGGTCTCCTACGAGCAGTACTTC. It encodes CASSESVSYEQYF.

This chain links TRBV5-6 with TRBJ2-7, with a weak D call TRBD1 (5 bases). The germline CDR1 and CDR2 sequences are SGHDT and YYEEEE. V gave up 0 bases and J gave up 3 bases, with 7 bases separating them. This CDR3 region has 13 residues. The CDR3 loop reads CASSLGRDYEQYF. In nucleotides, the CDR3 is TGTGCCAGCAGCTTGGGCAGGGACTACGAGCAGTACTTC. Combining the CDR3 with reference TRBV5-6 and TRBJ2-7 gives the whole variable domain DAGVTQSPTHLIKTRGQQVTLRCSPKSGHDTVSWYQQALGQGPQFIFQYYEEEERQRGNFPDRFSGHQFPNYSSELNVNALLLGDSALYLCASSLGRDYEQYFGPGTRLTVT.

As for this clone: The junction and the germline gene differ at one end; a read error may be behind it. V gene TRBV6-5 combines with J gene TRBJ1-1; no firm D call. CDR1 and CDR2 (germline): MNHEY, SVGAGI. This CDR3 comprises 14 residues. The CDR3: CASSYPGLNTEAFF. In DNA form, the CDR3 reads TGTGCCAGCAGTTACCCAGGTCTGAATACTGAAGCTTTCTTT.

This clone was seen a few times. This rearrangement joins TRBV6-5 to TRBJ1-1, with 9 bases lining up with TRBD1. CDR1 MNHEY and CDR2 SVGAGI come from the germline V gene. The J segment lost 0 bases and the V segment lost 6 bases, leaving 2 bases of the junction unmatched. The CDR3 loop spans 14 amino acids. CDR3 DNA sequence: TGTGCCAGCAGCGGACAGGGGATGAACACTGAAGCTTTCTTT. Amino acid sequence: CASSGQGMNTEAFF.

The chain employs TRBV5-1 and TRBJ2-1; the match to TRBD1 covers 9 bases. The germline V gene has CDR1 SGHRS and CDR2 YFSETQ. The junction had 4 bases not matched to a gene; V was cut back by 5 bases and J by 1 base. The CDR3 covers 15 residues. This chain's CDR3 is CASRSGTGSYNEQFF. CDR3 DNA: TGCGCCAGCAGGTCCGGGACAGGGTCCTACAATGAGCAGTTCTTC.

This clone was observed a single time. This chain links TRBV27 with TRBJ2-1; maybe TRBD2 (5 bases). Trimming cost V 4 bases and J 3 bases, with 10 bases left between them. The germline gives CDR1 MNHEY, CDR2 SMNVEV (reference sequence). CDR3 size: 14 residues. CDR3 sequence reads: CASSSTGVYNEQFF. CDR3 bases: TGTGCCAGCAGTTCGACCGGGGTCTACAATGAGCAGTTCTTC.

In DNA form, the CDR3 reads TGCGCCAGCAGCCAACCAAATACAGGGGTAATTCGCTATGGCTACACCTTC. Translating gives CASSQPNTGVIRYGYTF. The chain couples TRBV4-3 to TRBJ1-2, with 7 positions matching TRBD1. This CDR3 region has 17 residues. Per the germline V gene, CDR1 is LGHNA and CDR2 is YSLEER. With V trimmed by 2 bases and J by 4 bases, 13 bases remained unmatched.

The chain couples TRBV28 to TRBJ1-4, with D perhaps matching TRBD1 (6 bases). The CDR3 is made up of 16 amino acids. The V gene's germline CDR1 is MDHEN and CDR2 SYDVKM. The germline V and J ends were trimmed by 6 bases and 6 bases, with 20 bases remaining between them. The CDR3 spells CASSFGGGGFDEKLFF. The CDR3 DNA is TGTGCCAGCAGCTTCGGGGGCGGTGGGTTTGATGAAAAACTGTTTTTT.

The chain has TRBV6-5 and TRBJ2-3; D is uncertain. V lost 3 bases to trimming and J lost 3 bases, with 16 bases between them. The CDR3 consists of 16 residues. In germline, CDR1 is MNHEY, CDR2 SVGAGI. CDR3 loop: CASSYTPDLTTDTQYF. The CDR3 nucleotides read TGTGCCAGCAGTTATACACCGGATCTAACGACAGATACGCAGTATTTT.